A single TCR beta chain is shown here with its context. Its antigen is not identified. Sequencing used immunoSEQ multiplex PCR; TCRdb keeps in-frame clones, though not all of them. The sample carries 200,000 to 250,000 clones, around 78% recorded once. The data are from a study of cytomegalovirus exposure and HLA in healthy donors. Study findings and constraints: It was confirmed in vitro that a few of the CMV-associated chains were specific for CMV antigens. The authors enumerated over 150 TCR beta chains as linked to cytomegalovirus.

Germline values: CDR1 GTSNPN, CDR2 SVGIG (reference sequence). Losses at the gene ends were 7 bases for V and 4 bases for J; bases not matched to a gene: 8. CDR3 size: 14 residues. The clonotype comes from a young woman in good health and CMV-seronegative. The chain employs TRBV30 and TRBJ1-3, with 9 bases lining up with TRBD1. Sequencing was performed on PBMCs. CDR3 protein: CASDRTGEGNTIYF. As DNA, the CDR3 is TGTGCCTCGGATAGGACAGGGGAAGGAAACACCATATATTTT.